This paragraph covers one TCR beta chain sequence. The record originates from a study of blood T cell repertoires in COVID-19. The wider study: Researchers got acute and convalescent COVID-19 samples from the United States, Italy and Spain. T cells, B-cell-depleted T cells, or PBMCs provided the cDNA or gDNA that served as material.

In the authors' methods: Using reference gene primer amplification, nucleated cell counts were estimated. Here immunoSEQ multiplex PCR was the method, and the copy in TCRdb shows in-frame clones only, minus some. The V and J calls and clone size are taken from that table; D and trimming were inferred from the DNA. The sample carries roughly 100,000 clones, 85% recorded once. Sequenced sample: peripheral blood. The receptor was isolated from a human donor in a cohort sampled during active COVID-19.

The CDR3 is CASSSGTGKQPQHF. The CDR3 nucleotides are TGTGCCAGCAGTAGTGGGACAGGGAAACAGCCCCAGCATTTT. The rearrangement uses TRBV5-6 and TRBJ1-5; 9 bases are shared with TRBD1. This CDR3 comprises 14 residues. With 5 bases clipped from V and 7 bases from J, the junction kept 7 bases outside the gene matches. Germline CDR1 reads SGHDT; CDR2 reads YYEEEE.